Shown below are 12 T cell receptor beta chains from a single sample sequenced in a study of tumor and adjacent non-tumor tissue in lung cancer. RNA was extracted from bulk tissue without any cell sorting. Three rounds of nested PCR, following a modified ARM-PCR protocol, produced the TCRbeta library. TCRdb called the multiplex PCR reads again in MiXCR, with one record for every CDR3 protein. Counted here are around 99,000 distinct CDR3 sequences, roughly 73% occurring once; the ten biggest clones make up around 37%. The sequenced sample was lung tumor tissue. These receptors were taken from a woman in her sixties or seventies with non-small cell lung cancer.

The CDR3 is CARSWGTVEQFF. CDR3 DNA: TGTGCCAGAAGTTGGGGGACAGTTGAGCAGTTCTTC. The genes are TRBV5-6 and TRBJ2-1; 7 bases match TRBD1. Trimming at V came to 8 bases and at J to 9 bases, leaving 8 bases not matched to a gene. CDR1 and CDR2 (germline): SGHDT, YYEEEE. CDR3 length equals 12 residues. Drawing the rest from reference TRBV5-6 and TRBJ2-1, the complete variable domain is DAGVTQSPTHLIKTRGQQVTLRCSPKSGHDTVSWYQQALGQGPQFIFQYYEEEERQRGNFPDRFSGHQFPNYSSELNVNALLLGDSALYLCARSWGTVEQFFGPGTRLTVL.

Concerning this clonotype: Possible read error: a much larger clone is one base away. V and J are TRBV7-2 and TRBJ2-7; D call uncertain. The germline CDR1 and CDR2 sequences are SGHTA and FQGNSA. The CDR3 consists of 17 residues. This CDR3 reads CASSSPRGGRRNYEQHF. CDR3 bases: TGTGCCAGCAGCTCCCCCCGAGGTGGGCGGAGAAACTACGAGCAGCACTTC.

This clonotype was seen a few times. Being one base from a much bigger clone, this may be a read error. The chain's CDR3 is CSAWTWGSVLTF. DNA of the CDR3: TGCAGTGCTTGGACATGGGGCTCCGTCCTGACTTTC. The chain is built from TRBV20-1 and TRBJ2-6; possible D gene TRBD1, 5 bases. The germline V and J ends were trimmed by 5 bases and 12 bases, with 14 bases remaining between them. Germline assignment: CDR1 DFQATT and CDR2 SNEGSKA (reference sequence). The CDR3 runs to 12 residues.

Remarks on this clonotype: This could be a read error, since a much larger clone is one nucleotide away. The J gene is TRBJ2-3, the V gene TRBV20-1, with 8 bases matching TRBD2. Germline values: CDR1 DFQATT, CDR2 SNEGSKA (reference sequence). CDR3 length equals 13 residues. The CDR3 sequence: CNALAGKADTQYF. The DNA for the CDR3 is TGCAATGCGCTAGCGGGTAAAGCAGATACGCAGTATTTT.

Comments on this clonotype: This may be a read error, as it is one base from a much larger clone. The J gene is TRBJ2-7, the V gene TRBV5-4; possible D gene TRBD1, 7 bases. CDR1 is SGHNT and CDR2 is YYREEE in the germline V gene (reference sequence). CDR3 length: 15 residues. The CDR3 bases are TGTGCCAGCAGCCAGACCCGGGACAGCGGGTACGTGCAGTACTTC. Translation gives CASSQTRDSGYVQYF.

The rearrangement joins TRBV11-2 to TRBJ2-1, with 7 nucleotides matching TRBD2. Germline loops: CDR1 SGHAT, CDR2 FQNNGV. This CDR3 is 17 amino acids long. This CDR3 reads CACSLVYGGSPYNEQFF. The CDR3 nucleotides are TGTGCTTGCAGCTTAGTGTACGGGGGGAGCCCCTACAATGAGCAGTTCTTC.

On this clonotype itself: A much bigger clone sits one base away, suggesting this may be a read error. This chain connects TRBV29-1 to TRBJ2-3; TRBD2 is a possible D gene (7 bases). This CDR3 region has 14 residues. Germline-derived CDR1 and CDR2 are SQVTM and ANQGSEA. CDR3 region: CSVERGRVRDTHYF. As DNA, the CDR3 is TGCAGCGTTGAGAGGGGGAGGGTGAGAGATACGCATTATTTT.

Details on this clonotype: Lacking the conserved final phenylalanine or tryptophan, this CDR3 likely reflects a read error. V and J are TRBV29-1 and TRBJ2-7; 12 bases map to TRBD1. Germline-derived CDR1 and CDR2 are SQVTM and ANQGSEA. The length of the CDR3 is 19 residues. V gave up 8 bases and J gave up 10 bases; unmatched junction bases: 30. The CDR3 bases are TGCAGCCATTTATTCTCCTCCTCCCCGGGACAGGGGGCCTTCTATGAACAGTACCTC. Residues: CSHLFSSSPGQGAFYEQYL.

Note on this clonotype: One junction end does not reproduce the germline sequence, and a read error may be involved. The V gene is TRBV12-3 or TRBV12-4, the J gene TRBJ2-2; D possibly corresponds to TRBD2 (5 bases). CDR3 size: 16 residues. The CDR3 loop is CASRPLDGSNTGELFF. For the CDR3, the DNA is TGTGCCAGCAGACCGCTGGACGGTTCGAACACCGGGGAGCTCTTTTTT.

The chain combines TRBV11-3 with TRBJ2-7; 7 positions match TRBD2. This CDR3 contains 13 residues. V was pared by 5 bases and J by 10 bases, with 11 bases of the junction left unmatched. Germline CDR1 and CDR2: SGHNT and YENEEA. The CDR3 reads CASSQRLALDQYF. The CDR3, as DNA: TGTGCCAGCAGCCAGCGACTAGCTCTCGATCAGTACTTC.

Concerning this clonotype: One end of the junction fails to match germline, which may point to a read error. J is TRBJ1-2 and V is TRBV6-5, with no clear D. CDR3 length: 13 amino acids. Germline lookup yields CDR1 MNHEY and CDR2 SVGAGI. The DNA for the CDR3 is TGTACCAGCAGCCAGGACCTTGGAGGCGACTACACCTTC. This encodes CTSSQDLGGDYTF.

In its sample, this clonotype was seen a few times. The V call is TRBV28, the J call TRBJ2-7; 8 bases are a match to TRBD1. The germline CDR1 and CDR2 sequences are MDHEN and SYDVKM. V dropped 2 bases and J dropped 5; count of bases not matched to a gene: 5. This CDR3 has 14 amino acids. CDR3 sequence reads: CASSLGQGADEQYF. The CDR3 region has the DNA TGTGCCAGCAGTTTAGGGCAGGGGGCTGACGAGCAGTACTTC.